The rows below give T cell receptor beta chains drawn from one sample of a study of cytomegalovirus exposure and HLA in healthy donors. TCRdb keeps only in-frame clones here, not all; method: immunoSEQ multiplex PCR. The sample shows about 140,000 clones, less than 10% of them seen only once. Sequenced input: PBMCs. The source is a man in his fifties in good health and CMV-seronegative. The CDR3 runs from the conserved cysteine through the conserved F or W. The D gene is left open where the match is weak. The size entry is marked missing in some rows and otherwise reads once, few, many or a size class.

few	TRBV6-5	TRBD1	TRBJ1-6	TGTGCCAGCAGCCGTCCGGGACAGGGAGGTTCACCCCTCCACTTT	CASSRPGQGGSPLHF
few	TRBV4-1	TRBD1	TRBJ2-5	TGCGCCAGCAGCCACCGAGTGGGGGACAGGGGTAGGAAGACCCAGTACTTC	CASSHRVGDRGRKTQYF
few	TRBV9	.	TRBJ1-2	TGTGCCAGCAGCCCAGCGGGAGTTCAGGAGACTAACTATGGCTACACCTTC	CASSPAGVQETNYGYTF
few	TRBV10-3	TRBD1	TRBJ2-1	TGTGCCATCAGTGGTGGACAGGGGACCGAATCCTACAATGAGCAGTTCTTC	CAISGGQGTESYNEQFF
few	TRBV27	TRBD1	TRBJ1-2	TGTGCCAGCAGAGACCGGGACAGGGGTTTCTACTATGGCTACACCTTC	CASRDRDRGFYYGYTF
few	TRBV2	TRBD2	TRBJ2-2	TGTGCCAGCAAAGGTAGCGGGGAGTCCGGGGAGCTGTTTTTT	CASKGSGESGELFF
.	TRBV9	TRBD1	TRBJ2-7	TGTGCCAGCAGCCCTCTGGGACAGGGGGCCTACGAGCAGTACTTC	CASSPLGQGAYEQYF
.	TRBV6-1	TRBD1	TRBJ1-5	TGTGCCAGCAGACTAACAGGGGAGGATTATCAGCCCCAGCATTTT	CASRLTGEDYQPQHF
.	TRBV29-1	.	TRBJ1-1	TGCAGCGTGATCGGGGGGCGAACTGAAGCTTTCTTT	CSVIGGRTEAFF
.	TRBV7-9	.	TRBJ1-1	TGTGCCAGCAGCTTAGGGCTTATGAACACTGAAGCTTTCTTT	CASSLGLMNTEAFF
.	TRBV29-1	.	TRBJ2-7	TGCAGCGTTGAAGATTCCAGTCGGACGGGAGAAATTCTCGAGCAGTACTTC	CSVEDSSRTGEILEQYF
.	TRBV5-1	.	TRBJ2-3	TGCGCCAGCAGCTGGAGATCCGGGGAAAGCACAGATACGCAGTATTTT	CASSWRSGESTDTQYF
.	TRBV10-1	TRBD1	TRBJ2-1	TGCGCCAGCAGTGAAGGGCAGGGGGCTAAAAATGAGCAGTTCTTC	CASSEGQGAKNEQFF
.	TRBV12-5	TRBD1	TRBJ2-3	TGTGCTAGTGGTTTGGGACAGGGCACCACAGATACGCAGTATTTT	CASGLGQGTTDTQYF
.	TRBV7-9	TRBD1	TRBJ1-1	TGTGCCAGCTTGGGACAGGGGGTGAAAGGCACTGAAGCTTTCTTT	CASLGQGVKGTEAFF
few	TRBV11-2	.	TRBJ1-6	TGTGCCAGCAGCCCGACAGAACCGATTAATTCACCCCTCCACTTT	CASSPTEPINSPLHF
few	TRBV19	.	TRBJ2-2	TGTGCCAGTAGCCCCCAGGGGGAGGTCACCGGGGAGCTGTTTTTT	CASSPQGEVTGELFF
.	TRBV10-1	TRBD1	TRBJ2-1	TGCGCCAGCAGCGGGACAGGGGGCGCAAATGAGCAGTTCTTC	CASSGTGGANEQFF
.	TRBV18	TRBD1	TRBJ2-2	TGTGCCAGCTCCAGACAACCACAGGGGTCGAACACCGGGGAGCTGTTTTTT	CASSRQPQGSNTGELFF
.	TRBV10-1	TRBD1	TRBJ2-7	TGCGCCAGCAGAGGTGAGGGGACAGGGCCCGAGGAGCAGTACTTC	CASRGEGTGPEEQYF
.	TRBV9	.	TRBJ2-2	TGTGCCAGCAGCGTAGCTAGGGGGAGTTGGACCGGGGAGCTGTTTTTT	CASSVARGSWTGELFF
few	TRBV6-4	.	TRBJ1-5	TGTGCCAGCAGTGGGGGGGAGGAGGGCAATCAGCCCCAGCATTTT	CASSGGEEGNQPQHF
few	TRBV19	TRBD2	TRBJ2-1	TGTGCCAGTACCCCGGGACTATTAAGCTCCTACAATGAGCAGTTCTTC	CASTPGLLSSYNEQFF
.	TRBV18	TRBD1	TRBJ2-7	TGTGCCAGCTCACCATTGCCGACAGGGGACTCCTACGAGCAGTACTTC	CASSPLPTGDSYEQYF
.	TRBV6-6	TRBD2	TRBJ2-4	TGTGCCAGCAGACCCAGCGCGGGAGTTACCAAAAACATTCAGTACTTC	CASRPSAGVTKNIQYF
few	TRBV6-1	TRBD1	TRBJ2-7	TGTGCCAGCAGTCTCCTCCTCGACAGGGTCTACGAGCAGTACTTC	CASSLLLDRVYEQYF
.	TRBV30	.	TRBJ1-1	TGTGCCTGGAAAACAGGGAGGGGCCGTCCAATCTTT	CAWKTGRGRPIF
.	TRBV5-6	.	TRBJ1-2	TGTGCCAGCGTACCTACCTACACAGGGAACTATGGCTACACCTTC	CASVPTYTGNYGYTF